This is a list of T cell receptor beta chains from one sample in a study of cytomegalovirus exposure and HLA in healthy donors. Using immunoSEQ multiplex PCR, the repertoire was profiled, and TCRdb retains in-frame clones only, with some absent. This table has approximately 200,000 clones, less than 85% appearing once. What was sequenced was PBMCs. The receptors here all came from a girl aged 2 to 9 in good health and CMV-seronegative. Both conserved end residues are part of each CDR3. The order of the fields is CDR3 protein, CDR3 DNA, D gene, V gene, clone size, J gene, CDR3 length. A D gene is named only where the DNA matches it firmly. Clone size is not always given. Where it is, it says once, few, many or a class for expanded clones.

CDR3 protein: CASGQGWSEAFF; CDR3 DNA: TGTGCCAGTGGACAGGGGTGGTCTGAAGCTTTCTTT; D gene: TRBD1; V gene: TRBV19; clone size: few; J gene: TRBJ1-1; CDR3 length: 12
CDR3 protein: CSVEIAGTGGGYTF; CDR3 DNA: TGCAGCGTCGAAATCGCTGGTACGGGTGGTGGCTACACCTTC; D gene: -; V gene: TRBV29-1; clone size: -; J gene: TRBJ1-2; CDR3 length: 14
CDR3 protein: CASKEAPTHNSPLHF; CDR3 DNA: TGTGCCAGCAAGGAGGCTCCAACCCATAATTCACCCCTCCACTTT; D gene: -; V gene: TRBV5-4; clone size: -; J gene: TRBJ1-6; CDR3 length: 15
CDR3 protein: CSALAGAISYEQYF; CDR3 DNA: TGCAGCGCTTTAGCGGGAGCCATCTCCTACGAGCAGTACTTC; D gene: TRBD2; V gene: TRBV29-1; clone size: -; J gene: TRBJ2-7; CDR3 length: 14
CDR3 protein: CASSLGGTGEYEQYF; CDR3 DNA: TGTGCCAGCAGCTTAGGAGGGACAGGGGAGTACGAGCAGTACTTC; D gene: TRBD1; V gene: TRBV13; clone size: -; J gene: TRBJ2-7; CDR3 length: 15
CDR3 protein: CASSLYSGGSYNEQFF; CDR3 DNA: TGTGCCAGCAGCTTGTATAGCGGCGGCTCCTACAATGAGCAGTTCTTC; D gene: -; V gene: TRBV5-5; clone size: -; J gene: TRBJ2-1; CDR3 length: 16
CDR3 protein: CASGLGSRSYNEQFF; CDR3 DNA: TGTGCTAGTGGTTTGGGATCTAGGAGCTACAATGAGCAGTTCTTC; D gene: -; V gene: TRBV12-5; clone size: -; J gene: TRBJ2-1; CDR3 length: 15
CDR3 protein: CASSMAAEAFF; CDR3 DNA: TGTGCCAGTAGTATGGCCGCTGAAGCTTTCTTT; D gene: -; V gene: TRBV19; clone size: -; J gene: TRBJ1-1; CDR3 length: 11
CDR3 protein: CASSQAEGAGGYTF; CDR3 DNA: TGCGCCAGCAGCCAAGCTGAAGGGGCCGGAGGCTACACCTTC; D gene: -; V gene: TRBV4-1; clone size: -; J gene: TRBJ1-2; CDR3 length: 14
CDR3 protein: CASSLDPYEQYF; CDR3 DNA: TGTGCCAGCAGTCTAGACCCCTACGAGCAGTACTTC; D gene: -; V gene: TRBV6-1; clone size: once; J gene: TRBJ2-7; CDR3 length: 12
CDR3 protein: CASSLSPGPNYGYTF; CDR3 DNA: TGTGCCAGCAGTTTATCGCCCGGTCCTAACTATGGCTACACCTTC; D gene: -; V gene: TRBV27; clone size: -; J gene: TRBJ1-2; CDR3 length: 15
CDR3 protein: CASSLGGDGYTF; CDR3 DNA: TGTGCCAGCAGCTTAGGAGGGGATGGCTACACCTTC; D gene: -; V gene: TRBV13; clone size: -; J gene: TRBJ1-2; CDR3 length: 12
CDR3 protein: CASSKTGGAGYTEAFF; CDR3 DNA: TGTGCCAGCAGCAAAACAGGGGGCGCAGGTTACACTGAAGCTTTCTTT; D gene: TRBD1; V gene: TRBV5-5; clone size: -; J gene: TRBJ1-1; CDR3 length: 16
CDR3 protein: CASSLGQGNNEQFF; CDR3 DNA: TGTGCCAGCAGCCTGGGACAGGGGAACAATGAGCAGTTCTTC; D gene: TRBD1; V gene: TRBV27; clone size: -; J gene: TRBJ2-1; CDR3 length: 14
CDR3 protein: CASSLEQGAHEQFF; CDR3 DNA: TGTGCCAGCAGCTTGGAACAGGGGGCCCATGAGCAGTTCTTC; D gene: TRBD1; V gene: TRBV5-4; clone size: -; J gene: TRBJ2-1; CDR3 length: 14
CDR3 protein: CASSFAGVGTQYF; CDR3 DNA: TGTGCCAGCAGCTTCGCCGGAGTAGGTACGCAGTATTTT; D gene: -; V gene: TRBV13; clone size: -; J gene: TRBJ2-3; CDR3 length: 13
CDR3 protein: CASSSGQVNEKLFF; CDR3 DNA: TGTGCCAGCAGCTCGGGACAGGTTAATGAAAAACTGTTTTTT; D gene: TRBD1; V gene: TRBV7-9; clone size: -; J gene: TRBJ1-4; CDR3 length: 14
CDR3 protein: CASSPVEGLTDTQYF; CDR3 DNA: TGTGCCAGTAGCCCAGTGGAGGGGCTCACAGATACGCAGTATTTT; D gene: -; V gene: TRBV19; clone size: -; J gene: TRBJ2-3; CDR3 length: 15
CDR3 protein: CASSGLAYNEQFF; CDR3 DNA: TGTGCCAGCAGTGGACTAGCGTACAATGAGCAGTTCTTC; D gene: TRBD2; V gene: TRBV6-1; clone size: -; J gene: TRBJ2-1; CDR3 length: 13
CDR3 protein: CASSIGDRGLDTEAFF; CDR3 DNA: TGTGCCAGTAGTATAGGGGACAGGGGGCTCGACACTGAAGCTTTCTTT; D gene: TRBD1; V gene: TRBV19; clone size: -; J gene: TRBJ1-1; CDR3 length: 16
CDR3 protein: CASSPTGASYNEQFF; CDR3 DNA: TGTGCCAGTAGTCCGACAGGGGCCTCCTACAATGAGCAGTTCTTC; D gene: TRBD1; V gene: TRBV19; clone size: -; J gene: TRBJ2-1; CDR3 length: 15
CDR3 protein: CASREVNSYEQYF; CDR3 DNA: TGTGCCAGCCGAGAGGTAAACTCCTACGAGCAGTACTTC; D gene: -; V gene: TRBV7-6; clone size: -; J gene: TRBJ2-7; CDR3 length: 13